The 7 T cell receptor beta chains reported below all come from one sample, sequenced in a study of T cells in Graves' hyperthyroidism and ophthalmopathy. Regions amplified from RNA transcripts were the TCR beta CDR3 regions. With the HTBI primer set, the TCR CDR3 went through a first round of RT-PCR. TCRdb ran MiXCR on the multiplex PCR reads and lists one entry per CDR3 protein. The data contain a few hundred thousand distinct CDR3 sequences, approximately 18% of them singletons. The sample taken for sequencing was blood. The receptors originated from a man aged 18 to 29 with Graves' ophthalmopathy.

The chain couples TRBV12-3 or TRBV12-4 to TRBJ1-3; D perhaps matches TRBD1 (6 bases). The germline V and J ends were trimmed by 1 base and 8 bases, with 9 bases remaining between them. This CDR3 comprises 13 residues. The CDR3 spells CASSLEGGDTIYF. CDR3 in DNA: TGTGCCAGCAGTTTAGAGGGGGGGGACACCATATATTTT.

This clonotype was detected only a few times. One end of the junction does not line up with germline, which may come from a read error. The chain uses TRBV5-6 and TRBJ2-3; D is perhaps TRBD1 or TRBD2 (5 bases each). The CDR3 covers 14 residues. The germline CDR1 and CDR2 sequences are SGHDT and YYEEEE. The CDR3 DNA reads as TGTGCCGGCAGTTGGGGGTCTGGAGGAGATACGCAGTATTTT. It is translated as CAGSWGSGGDTQYF.

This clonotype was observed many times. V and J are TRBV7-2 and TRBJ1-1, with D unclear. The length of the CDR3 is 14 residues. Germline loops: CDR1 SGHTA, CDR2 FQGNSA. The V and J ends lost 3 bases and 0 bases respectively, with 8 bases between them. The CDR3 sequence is CASSLGFMNTEAFF. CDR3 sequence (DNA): TGTGCCAGCAGCTTGGGATTTATGAACACTGAAGCTTTCTTT.

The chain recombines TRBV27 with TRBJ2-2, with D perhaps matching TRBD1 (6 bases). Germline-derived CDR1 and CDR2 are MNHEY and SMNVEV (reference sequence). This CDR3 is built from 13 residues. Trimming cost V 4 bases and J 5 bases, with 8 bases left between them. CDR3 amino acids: CASSYRVTGELFF. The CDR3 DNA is TGTGCCAGCAGTTACAGGGTTACCGGGGAGCTGTTTTTT.

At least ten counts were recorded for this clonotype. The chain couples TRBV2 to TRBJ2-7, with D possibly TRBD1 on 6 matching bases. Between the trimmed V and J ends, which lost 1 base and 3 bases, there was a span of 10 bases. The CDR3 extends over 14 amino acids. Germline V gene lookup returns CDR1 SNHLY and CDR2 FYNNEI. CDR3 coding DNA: TGTGCCAGCAGTGAAGGGGGCAGGGGCTACGAGCAGTACTTC. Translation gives CASSEGGRGYEQYF.

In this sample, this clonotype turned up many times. The CDR3 region has the DNA TGTGCCAGCAGTCTAGCGGGGGCCAACGGGGAGACCCAGTACTTC. Translating gives CASSLAGANGETQYF. This chain uses TRBV6-1 with TRBJ2-5, with 10 bases aligning to TRBD2. The junction had 8 bases not matched to a gene; V was cut back by 5 bases and J by 5 bases. This CDR3 region has 15 residues. Germline V lookup: CDR1 MNHNS, CDR2 SASEGT.

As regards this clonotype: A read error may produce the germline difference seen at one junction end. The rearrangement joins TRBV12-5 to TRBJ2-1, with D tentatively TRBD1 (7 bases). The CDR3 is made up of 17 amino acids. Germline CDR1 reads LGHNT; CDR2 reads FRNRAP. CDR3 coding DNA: TGTGCTAGTGGTTTTGGGGGGACAGCTATCTCCTGCAATGAGCAGTTCTTC. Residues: CASGFGGTAISCNEQFF.